This T cell receptor (beta chain) is from a study of neoadjuvant nivolumab and ipilimumab in lung cancer. Clones were sequenced by immunoSEQ multiplex PCR, and TCRdb holds only the in-frame ones, with some missing. The table shows 40,000 to 60,000 clones, with about 89% occurring only once. The source was blood, collected before neoadjuvant nivolumab, alone or with ipilimumab. The sequence was obtained from an adult with non-small cell lung cancer. Some clones in this sample may be carry-over from other donors' samples.

The CDR3 DNA reads TGTGCCAGCAGGGTGCTTCAAGAGACCCAGTACTTC. Encoded protein: CASRVLQETQYF. The chain links TRBV2 to TRBJ2-5; D uncertain. V was shortened by 6 bases and J by 2 bases, with 7 bases between the two germline ends. Germline V CDR1 and CDR2: SNHLY, FYNNEI. The CDR3 has 12 residues.